The 2 T cell receptor beta chains presented below share a single source sample, sequenced in a study of blood T cell repertoires in COVID-19. Method: immunoSEQ multiplex PCR; TCRdb's copy keeps in-frame clones and lacks some. The table shows 190,000 or so clones, with about nine tenths occurring only once. Sequencing input: peripheral blood. These receptors all stem from a woman between 25 and 40 years old with acute or convalescent COVID-19.

The V gene is TRBV27, the J gene TRBJ2-3, with D perhaps matching TRBD2 (6 bases). The V gene's germline CDR1 is MNHEY and CDR2 SMNVEV (reference sequence). V shed 4 bases and J shed 5 bases, with 19 bases lying between them. The CDR3 spans 16 residues. The CDR3 is CASSSLLALRGDTQYF. The CDR3 DNA sequence: TGTGCCAGCAGTTCCCTACTAGCTCTTAGGGGAGATACGCAGTATTTT.

The chain employs TRBV5-8 and TRBJ2-7; tentative D call: TRBD2 (5 bases). The CDR3 extends over 14 amino acids. Trimming left V 2 bases short and J 2 bases short, with 11 bases between. Germline loops: CDR1 SGHTS, CDR2 YDEGEE. CDR3 protein: CASSLRGSTYEQYF. The DNA for the CDR3 is TGTGCCAGCAGCTTAAGAGGGTCAACCTACGAGCAGTACTTC.